One and the same sample provided the 12 T cell receptor beta chains below, sequenced in a study of blood T cell repertoires in COVID-19. The table came from immunoSEQ multiplex PCR; TCRdb's copy has only in-frame clones and leaves some out. The repertoire holds 190,000 or so clones, with roughly 89% as singletons. Input material: peripheral blood. These receptors all stem from a woman aged 18 to 35 who had recovered from COVID-19.

This clone was observed a few times. This chain uses TRBV18 with TRBJ2-5, with a weak D call TRBD2 (5 bases). Germline V gene sequence: CDR1 KGHSH, CDR2 LQKENI. The CDR3 is 14 residues long. Trimming pared 3 bases from V and 0 bases from J, leaving 8 bases between. The CDR3 coding sequence is TGTGCCAGCTCACCTTGGACTGACCAAGAGACCCAGTACTTC. This sequence encodes CASSPWTDQETQYF.

The chain is built from TRBV10-3 and TRBJ1-6, with 9 bases aligning to TRBD1. Germline V gives CDR1 ENHRY, CDR2 SYGVKD. With V trimmed by 6 bases and J by 6 bases, 3 bases remained unmatched. The CDR3 contains 14 residues. The CDR3 region is CAIRPGQGNSPLHF. The CDR3 nucleotides read TGTGCCATCAGACCGGGACAGGGTAATTCACCCCTCCACTTT.

For the CDR3, the DNA is TGCGCCAGCAGCTCCTGGACAGGGAACACCGGGGAGCTGTTTTTT. It specifies CASSSWTGNTGELFF. The rearrangement uses TRBV5-1 and TRBJ2-2; 7 positions match TRBD1. V lost 3 bases, J lost 1 base, and 3 bases stayed unmatched. Per germline, CDR1 SGHRS and CDR2 YFSETQ. The length of the CDR3 is 15 residues. Together with reference TRBV5-1 and TRBJ2-2, the CDR3 gives the full variable domain: KAGVTQTPRYLIKTRGQQVTLSCSPISGHRSVSWYQQTPGQGLQFLFEYFSETQRNKGNFPGRFSGRQFSNSRSEMNVSTLELGDSALYLCASSSWTGNTGELFFGEGSRLTVL.

The rearrangement links TRBV20-1 to TRBJ2-7; D unclear. This CDR3 comprises 11 residues. Germline loops: CDR1 DFQATT, CDR2 SNEGSKA (reference sequence). Deletions cut 2 bases from V and 2 bases from J, with 4 bases between. As DNA, the CDR3 is TGCAGTGCTAGACCGGCCTACGAGCAGTACTTC. It is translated as CSARPAYEQYF.

The chain employs TRBV5-5 and TRBJ2-7; 9 bases fit TRBD2. The CDR3 is 14 amino acids. The germline gives CDR1 SGHKS, CDR2 YYEKEE (reference sequence). The V segment lost 3 bases and the J segment 2 bases; nucleotides outside the gene matches: 3. In DNA, the CDR3 is TGTGCCAGCAGCTCGGGACTAGCTACCTACGAGCAGTACTTC. Amino acids: CASSSGLATYEQYF.

The gene calls are TRBV5-4 and TRBJ1-2, with 10 positions matching TRBD1. The CDR3 is 14 amino acids. Germline CDR1 SGHNT, CDR2 YYREEE (reference sequence). Trimming cost V 4 bases and J 8 bases; bases outside gene matches: 8. The CDR3 DNA sequence: TGTGCCAGCAGCAAACCGGGACAGGGGTTAGGCTACACCTTC. Translating gives CASSKPGQGLGYTF.

The V and J genes are TRBV5-8 and TRBJ2-3, with D hard to call. Between the trimmed V and J ends, which lost 2 bases and 2 bases, there was a span of 9 bases. The germline CDR1 and CDR2 sequences are SGHTS and YDEGEE. This CDR3 spans 14 amino acids. This chain's CDR3 is CASSLIHFTDTQYF. DNA of the CDR3: TGTGCCAGCAGCTTAATCCATTTCACAGATACGCAGTATTTT.

This clone was seen only a few times. The V and J genes are TRBV28 and TRBJ1-5; D is uncertain. CDR3 size: 14 residues. Between the trimmed V and J ends, which lost 4 bases and 4 bases, there was a span of 11 bases. Germline V gives CDR1 MDHEN, CDR2 SYDVKM. CDR3 in DNA: TGTGCCAGCAGTTCGGCCGGCGGAAATCAGCCCCAGCATTTT. Residues: CASSSAGGNQPQHF. Full variable domain (missing parts from reference TRBV28 and TRBJ1-5): DVKVTQSSRYLVKRTGEKVFLECVQDMDHENMFWYRQDPGLGLRLIYFSYDVKMKEKGDIPEGYSVSREKKERFSLILESASTNQTSMYLCASSSAGGNQPQHFGDGTRLSIL.

This clone was observed a single time. The V and J genes are TRBV11-2 and TRBJ1-1, with D possibly TRBD1 on 6 matching bases. The length of the CDR3 is 13 residues. Germline lookup yields CDR1 SGHAT and CDR2 FQNNGV. The germline V and J ends were trimmed by 5 bases and 4 bases, with 11 bases remaining between them. CDR3 DNA sequence: TGTGCCAGCAGCCCCGGGACACCCACTGAAGCTTTCTTT. Translated: CASSPGTPTEAFF.

The V gene is TRBV2, the J gene TRBJ2-3; 13 positions agree with TRBD2. Germline V gene lookup returns CDR1 SNHLY and CDR2 FYNNEI. The CDR3 is made up of 15 amino acids. Trimming removed 8 bases from V and 6 bases from J; junction bases left unmatched: 8. CDR3 amino acids: CASGTSGGAGDTQYF. The CDR3 DNA follows: TGTGCCAGCGGAACTAGCGGGGGGGCAGGGGATACGCAGTATTTT.

In nucleotides, the CDR3 is TGTGCCAGCAGTGAAGCTGGGGACAGGGACTTCAATGAGCAGTTCTTC. Its protein is CASSEAGDRDFNEQFF. The chain is built from TRBV2 and TRBJ2-1; 9 nucleotides align to TRBD1. Germline trimming cut 0 bases from V and 6 bases from J; bases unmatched to any gene: 6. The CDR3 runs to 16 residues. Germline V lookup: CDR1 SNHLY, CDR2 FYNNEI. Full variable domain (rest looked up from reference TRBV2 and TRBJ2-1): EPEVTQTPSHQVTQMGQEVILRCVPISNHLYFYWYRQILGQKVEFLVSFYNNEISEKSEIFDDQFSVERPDGSNFTLKIRSTKLEDSAMYFCASSEAGDRDFNEQFFGPGTRLTVL.

This chain uses TRBV6-2 or TRBV6-3 with TRBJ2-7; no reliable D call. The length of the CDR3 is 12 residues. V was shortened by 4 bases and J by 3 bases, with 7 bases between the two germline ends. Germline lookup yields CDR1 MNHEY and CDR2 SVGEGT. CDR3 nucleotides: TGTGCCAGCAGTTCCAACATCTACGAGCAGTACGTC. It yields the protein CASSSNIYEQYV.